Sequencing of this T cell receptor (beta chain) was carried out in a study of T cells after yellow fever vaccination. Study outcomes and limitations: Most clones from primary vaccination resurfaced after the booster (about 96% CD4, around 91% CD8).

In making TCR cDNA, 5'RACE template switching added a universal primer site and UMIs to it. TCRdb reprocessed the 5' RACE reads with MiXCR, giving one entry per CDR3 protein. Of 400,000 or so distinct CDR3 sequences detected, 18% appear once; the ten largest clones hold 15% to 20%. From germline, CDR1 is SEHNR and CDR2 FQNEAQ (reference sequence). The germline V and J ends were trimmed by 2 bases and 4 bases, with 12 bases remaining between them. The CDR3 loop spans 14 amino acids. To note about this clonotype: Its specificity is not known.

This chain uses TRBV7-9 with TRBJ2-7; the D gene is possibly TRBD2 (5 bases). Material: PBMCs, obtained before the yellow fever booster vaccination. The receptor was isolated from a man aged 18 to 29 who received the YFV17D yellow fever vaccine. The CDR3 nucleotides are TGTGCCAGCAGCTTATTTGAGTCGGGGTACGAGCAGTACTTC. Protein: CASSLFESGYEQYF.